The 12 T cell receptor beta chains listed next were all sequenced from one sample in a study of CXCR3-negative and CXCR3-positive naive CD8 T cells. Study-level points and caveats: CXCR3-positive naive cells carried more hydrophobic TRB CDR3s than CXCR3-negative ones.

The libraries of TRB cDNA were prepared using 5' RACE with UMI labels. TCRdb reprocessed the 5' RACE reads and reports one entry per CDR3 protein, with no DNA. This listing includes some 100,000 distinct CDR3 sequences. Their cognate antigens are unknown. Sequenced material: naive CXCR3+ CD8+ T cells from blood. Subset: CD45RO-CCR7+CD27+CD95- naive CD8+ T cells expressing CXCR3 (TNR3+). The receptors were gathered from a human donor in good health. Some clones in this sample may be carry-over from other donors' samples.

This chain links TRBV7-9 with TRBJ2-7; lacking DNA, the TRBD1 call made by TCRdb goes unchecked. The CDR3 spans 14 residues. Germline loops: CDR1 SEHNR, CDR2 FQNEAQ (reference sequence). CDR3 amino acids: CASSWPKGGYEQYF.

This chain uses TRBV9 with TRBJ2-7; TCRdb's assignment of TRBD2 cannot be checked, as there is no DNA. The CDR3 has 15 amino acids. The germline CDR1 and CDR2 sequences are SGDLS and YYNGEE. This CDR3 is CASSVGPSEAYEQYF.

This CDR3 reads CASIQRTRVNTEAFF. The gene calls are TRBV25-1 and TRBJ1-1; the TCRdb call, TRBD1, lacks DNA for checking. The CDR3 consists of 15 residues. The germline CDR1 and CDR2 sequences are MGHDK and SYGVNS.

The rearrangement uses TRBV11-2 and TRBJ2-3. This CDR3 region has 12 residues. Per the germline V gene, CDR1 is SGHAT and CDR2 is FQNNGV. The CDR3 sequence: CASSPSLDTQYF.

The J gene is TRBJ1-5, the V gene TRBV12-3 or TRBV12-4; TCRdb indicates TRBD1, and absent DNA this call remains unverified. The CDR3 is 15 residues long. CDR3 sequence reads: CASSITQGGNQPQHF.

The gene calls are TRBV10-3 and TRBJ2-1; the TCRdb call, TRBD2, lacks DNA for checking. Germline V CDR1 and CDR2: ENHRY, SYGVKD. This CDR3 has 17 amino acids. The CDR3: CATRTSGGDSSYNEQFF.

The chain links TRBV27 to TRBJ2-3; TCRdb lists TRBD1, though no DNA is available to test this call. Per germline, CDR1 MNHEY and CDR2 SMNVEV (reference sequence). The CDR3 is 15 residues long. CDR3 loop: CASSLGQTDTDTQYF.

The chain carries TRBV6-2 or TRBV6-3 and TRBJ2-3; TCRdb's D gene call, TRBD1, goes unchecked for lack of DNA. This CDR3 spans 14 amino acids. The V gene's germline CDR1 is MNHEY and CDR2 SVGEGT. CDR3 protein: CASRGTGSTDTQYF.

V is TRBV29-1 and J is TRBJ1-2; TCRdb picks TRBD1, but there is no DNA to check that call. CDR3 length equals 14 residues. CDR1 is SQVTM and CDR2 is ANQGSEA in the germline V gene. CDR3 residues: CSVEMHRDNPGYTF. The whole variable domain, filled in from reference TRBV29-1 and TRBJ1-2, reads SAVISQKPSRDICQRGTSLTIQCQVDSQVTMMFWYRQQPGQSLTLIATANQGSEATYESGFVIDKFPISRPNLTFSTLTVSNMSPEDSSIYLCSVEMHRDNPGYTFGSGTRLTVV.

The V and J genes are TRBV21-1 and TRBJ1-4; the D call from TCRdb, TRBD1, cannot be confirmed without DNA. TRBV21-1 is assigned pseudogene status. The CDR3 spans 20 residues. The CDR3 spells CASSLERWDRTGATNEKLFF.

The chain recombines TRBV20-1 with TRBJ2-7. CDR1 is DFQATT and CDR2 is SNEGSKA in the germline V gene (reference sequence). This CDR3 spans 11 amino acids. CDR3 sequence reads: CSAISFSEQYF.

The chain uses TRBV7-3 and TRBJ2-3; the D gene TCRdb calls, TRBD1, cannot be checked with no DNA. This CDR3 has 16 residues. Germline V gene sequence: CDR1 SGHTA, CDR2 FQGTGA. Here the CDR3 reads CASSSYPGLEPDTQYF.